The present TCR beta chain was sequenced within a study of siplizumab effects on memory and regulatory T cells. Study-wide findings and caveats: The study found that siplizumab significantly reduced alloreactive sequences traceable to unstimulated CD4+ memory cells. Memory cells seemed less diverse than naive T cells, which seemed major alloresponse contributors. Suppressive function of proliferating Tregs from siplizumab cultures was not confirmed.

TCRdb keeps only in-frame clones here, not all; method: immunoSEQ multiplex PCR. The sample consists of 94,000 or so clones, approximately 93% of them appearing once. With regard to this clone: Its antigen is unknown.

CDR3 length: 13 amino acids. Germline loops: CDR1 LGHNA, CDR2 YSLEER. Trimming left V 2 bases short and J 2 bases short, with 7 bases between. Material: CD8+ T cells sorted from blood. The TCR was taken from a human donor in good health. The chain has TRBV4-3 and TRBJ2-7; maybe TRBD2 (6 bases). The CDR3 DNA follows: TGCGCCAGCAGCCAATCGGGGGCCTACGAGCAGTACTTC. Residues: CASSQSGAYEQYF.